This passage covers 22 T cell receptor beta chains from one sample sequenced in a study of cytomegalovirus exposure and HLA in healthy donors. Sequencing used immunoSEQ multiplex PCR; TCRdb keeps in-frame clones, though not all of them. The sample shows about 240,000 clones, just under 90% of them seen only once. The sequenced sample was PBMCs. Receptors originate from a man aged 18 to 30 in good health and CMV-seronegative.

The chain links TRBV9 to TRBJ2-3; D uncertain. The CDR3 extends over 16 amino acids. V lost 6 bases and J 1 base, leaving 18 bases between the germline ends. Germline CDR1 SGDLS, CDR2 YYNGEE. The CDR3 protein is CASNPVARYGTDTQYF. DNA of the CDR3: TGTGCCAGCAATCCCGTGGCGCGGTACGGCACAGATACGCAGTATTTT.

V and J are TRBV2 and TRBJ1-1, with D perhaps matching TRBD1 (6 bases). CDR1 is SNHLY, CDR2 FYNNEI, per germline. The CDR3 loop spans 14 amino acids. V lost 10 bases and J lost 0, with 15 bases in between. The CDR3 region is CATQNRAMNTEAFF. In nucleotides, the CDR3 is TGTGCCACCCAGAACAGGGCCATGAACACTGAAGCTTTCTTT.

The chain couples TRBV12-5 to TRBJ2-7; TRBD1 agrees at 10 bases. Germline-derived CDR1 and CDR2 are LGHNT and FRNRAP. J gave up 5 bases and V 6 bases, and 13 bases lay outside the gene matches. The CDR3 is made up of 16 amino acids. The CDR3 DNA sequence: TGTGCTAGTGGACAGGTGACCGGGACAGGGGTTGACGAGCAGTACTTC. Translation: CASGQVTGTGVDEQYF. The whole variable domain, remainder taken from reference TRBV12-5 and TRBJ2-7, is DARVTQTPRHKVTEMGQEVTMRCQPILGHNTVFWYRQTMMQGLELLAYFRNRAPLDDSGMPKDRFSAEMPDATLATLKIQPSEPRDSAVYFCASGQVTGTGVDEQYFGPGTRLTVT.

The chain has TRBV18 and TRBJ2-2; the D gene is possibly TRBD1 (6 bases). CDR3 length: 13 residues. Germline assignment: CDR1 KGHSH and CDR2 LQKENI. Trimming pared 3 bases from V and 5 bases from J, leaving 7 bases between. This chain's CDR3 is CASSPDRTGELFF. CDR3 bases: TGTGCCAGCTCACCCGACAGGACCGGGGAGCTGTTTTTT.

The chain joins TRBV15 to TRBJ2-1; the match to TRBD2 covers 11 bases. Germline assignment: CDR1 LNHNV and CDR2 YYDKDF (reference sequence). The CDR3 covers 18 residues. The trim removed 0 bases at V and 5 bases at J, leaving 9 bases unmatched. The CDR3 coding sequence is TGTGCCACCAGCAGAGATTCCCCGAAGACTAGCGGGAACAATGAGCAGTTCTTC. This sequence encodes CATSRDSPKTSGNNEQFF.

V gene TRBV29-1 combines with J gene TRBJ2-7; possible D gene TRBD2, 7 bases. Per germline, CDR1 SQVTM and CDR2 ANQGSEA. The germline V and J ends were trimmed by 3 bases and 3 bases, with 12 bases remaining between them. This CDR3 spans 13 amino acids. CDR3 protein: CSVETGGRYEQYF. CDR3 bases: TGCAGCGTTGAGACGGGGGGCCGCTACGAGCAGTACTTC.

V gene TRBV18 combines with J gene TRBJ1-1; TRBD1 matches at 9 bases. V lost 1 base, J lost 9 bases, and 3 bases stayed unmatched. CDR1 is KGHSH and CDR2 is LQKENI in the germline V gene. The length of the CDR3 is 13 residues. CDR3 sequence (DNA): TGTGCCAGCTCACCACGGGACAGGGAGAAAGCTTTCTTT. Translated, it gives CASSPRDREKAFF.

The chain is built from TRBV10-1 and TRBJ1-4; 9 nucleotides line up with TRBD1. The V gene's germline CDR1 is WNHNN and CDR2 SYGVQD (reference sequence). The CDR3 covers 17 residues. Unmatched junction bases numbered 8, after V lost 3 bases and J lost 3 bases. The CDR3 coding sequence is TGCGCCAGCAGTGAAGGGACAGGGACAGCGGCTAATGAAAAACTGTTTTTT. It is translated as CASSEGTGTAANEKLFF.

V gene TRBV7-9 combines with J gene TRBJ1-6; D ambiguous. V lost 9 bases, J lost 1 base, and 16 bases lay in between. This CDR3 spans 16 amino acids. CDR1 is SEHNR and CDR2 is FQNEAQ in the germline V gene (reference sequence). The CDR3 region is CASTEAGRSYNSPLHF. CDR3 sequence (DNA): TGTGCCAGTACTGAGGCGGGCAGGTCCTATAATTCACCCCTCCACTTT.

This clone has more than one count but fewer than ten. The chain joins TRBV10-1 to TRBJ2-5, with 8 bases identical to TRBD1. Germline loops: CDR1 WNHNN, CDR2 SYGVQD (reference sequence). CDR3 length: 15 residues. V trimming: 4 bases; J trimming: 5 bases; junction bases outside the gene matches: 9. CDR3 amino acids: CASSARTGTSETQYF. CDR3 in DNA: TGCGCCAGCAGTGCTAGGACAGGGACGTCGGAGACCCAGTACTTC.

This chain links TRBV30 with TRBJ2-1, with unresolved D. Per the germline V gene, CDR1 is GTSNPN and CDR2 is SVGIG (reference sequence). Trimming pared 2 bases from V and 6 bases from J, leaving 5 bases between. There are 11 residues in the CDR3. CDR3 in amino acids: CAWSPLNEQFF. CDR3 DNA: TGTGCCTGGAGTCCCCTCAATGAGCAGTTCTTC. The whole variable domain, filled in from reference TRBV30 and TRBJ2-1, reads SQTIHQWPATLVQPVGSPLSLECTVEGTSNPNLYWYRQAAGRGLQLLFYSVGIGQISSEVPQNLSASRPQDRQFILSSKKLLLSDSGFYLCAWSPLNEQFFGPGTRLTVL.

The chain employs TRBV5-6 and TRBJ2-3, with D perhaps matching TRBD1 (5 bases). CDR3 size: 14 residues. V was shortened by 3 bases and J by 2 bases, with 10 bases between the two germline ends. In germline, CDR1 is SGHDT, CDR2 YYEEEE. In DNA, the CDR3 is TGTGCCAGCAGCTGGGGCGGAAACACAGATACGCAGTATTTT. Its translation: CASSWGGNTDTQYF.

The V gene is TRBV5-5, the J gene TRBJ2-2; D call uncertain. Germline CDR1 and CDR2: SGHKS and YYEKEE (reference sequence). V gave up 0 bases and J gave up 1 base, with 7 bases separating them. The CDR3 has 15 residues. CDR3 region: CASSLDQLNTGELFF. As DNA, the CDR3 is TGTGCCAGCAGCTTGGACCAGTTGAACACCGGGGAGCTGTTTTTT.

The chain recombines TRBV5-4 with TRBJ2-1; D is unresolved. V was pared by 0 bases and J by 9 bases, with 10 bases between. The CDR3 has 13 amino acids. Per the germline V gene, CDR1 is SGHNT and CDR2 is YYREEE (reference sequence). The CDR3 nucleotides are TGTGCCAGCAGCTTGGTACTGGTGAGTGAGCAGTTCTTC. Encoded protein: CASSLVLVSEQFF.

The sample holds one count of this clone. This chain joins TRBV27 and TRBJ1-5; perhaps TRBD1 as D (6 bases). Per germline, CDR1 MNHEY and CDR2 SMNVEV (reference sequence). The CDR3 has 14 amino acids. Trimming stripped 3 bases from V and 5 bases from J, with 11 bases between. CDR3 sequence: CASSFKRGYQPQHF. CDR3 DNA sequence: TGTGCCAGCAGTTTTAAGAGGGGGTATCAGCCCCAGCATTTT.

The chain carries TRBV27 and TRBJ2-7, with TRBD1 matching 9 bases. V was pared by 0 bases and J by 3 bases, with 3 bases of the junction left unmatched. Germline-derived CDR1 and CDR2 are MNHEY and SMNVEV (reference sequence). This CDR3 is built from 15 residues. CDR3 sequence reads: CASSLSGTGRYEQYF. The CDR3 region has the DNA TGTGCCAGCAGTTTATCGGGGACAGGGCGCTACGAGCAGTACTTC.

The rearrangement uses TRBV19 and TRBJ1-5, with 9 bases identical to TRBD1. Germline V gene data show CDR1 as LNHDA and CDR2 as SQIVND (reference sequence). J gave up 10 bases and V 5 bases, and 9 bases lay outside the gene matches. The CDR3 runs to 14 residues. The CDR3 DNA sequence: TGTGCCAGTAGTTTGGGGACAGGGAGTATTCCCCAGCATTTT. Protein: CASSLGTGSIPQHF.

The chain links TRBV9 to TRBJ2-7, with 9 bases that match TRBD1. Germline loops: CDR1 SGDLS, CDR2 YYNGEE. This CDR3 region has 14 residues. With V trimmed by 0 bases and J by 7 bases, 5 bases remained unmatched. In DNA form, the CDR3 reads TGTGCCAGCAGCGTAGAGGGGACAGGGACTGAGCAGTACTTC. This encodes CASSVEGTGTEQYF.

This chain joins TRBV5-4 and TRBJ2-7; D perhaps matches TRBD2 (5 bases). Germline V CDR1 and CDR2: SGHNT, YYREEE (reference sequence). The CDR3 has 16 residues. Trimming took 6 bases from V and 3 from J, leaving 22 bases between them. CDR3 sequence: CASTRAGAAPRYEQYF. CDR3 sequence (DNA): TGTGCCAGCACGAGAGCCGGAGCGGCCCCCCGCTACGAGCAGTACTTC.

The chain uses TRBV29-1 and TRBJ2-7; tentatively, D is TRBD2 (6 bases). Trimming removed 4 bases at V and 0 bases at J, with 19 bases between. Germline V CDR1 and CDR2: SQVTM, ANQGSEA. The CDR3 has 16 amino acids. The DNA for the CDR3 is TGCAGCGTTGCAAGCCGATGGGACTGGAGCTCCTACGAGCAGTACTTC. It is translated as CSVASRWDWSSYEQYF.

The chain is built from TRBV7-3 and TRBJ2-5, with 9 bases aligning to TRBD2. Near its end, the DNA agrees better with TRBJ2-7, so the J call may be wrong. This CDR3 has 14 amino acids. Germline loops: CDR1 SGHTA, CDR2 FQGTGA. CDR3 bases: TGTGCCAGCAGCTCGGGGCTAGCGGGATCCGAGCAGTACTTC. Protein: CASSSGLAGSEQYF.

This clone appeared a single time. J is TRBJ1-6 and V is TRBV4-3, with 7 bases that match TRBD1. V trimming: 3 bases; J trimming: 0 bases; junction bases outside the gene matches: 11. The CDR3 covers 19 residues. CDR1 LGHNA and CDR2 YSLEER come from the germline V gene. For the CDR3, the DNA is TGCGCCAGCAGCCAGGATCGACAGGGTATGAGCTCCTATAATTCACCCCTCCACTTT. Translated: CASSQDRQGMSSYNSPLHF.